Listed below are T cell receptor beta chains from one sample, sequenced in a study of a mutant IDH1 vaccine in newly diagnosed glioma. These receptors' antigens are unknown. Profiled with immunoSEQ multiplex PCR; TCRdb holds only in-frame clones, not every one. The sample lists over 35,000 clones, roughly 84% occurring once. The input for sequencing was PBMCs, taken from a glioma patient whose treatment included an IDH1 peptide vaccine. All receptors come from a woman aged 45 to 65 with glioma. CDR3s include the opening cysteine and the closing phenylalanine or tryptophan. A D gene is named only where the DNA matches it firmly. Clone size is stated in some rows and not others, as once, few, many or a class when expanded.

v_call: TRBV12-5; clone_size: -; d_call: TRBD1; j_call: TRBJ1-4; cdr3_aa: CASAQAGTGRQNEKLFF; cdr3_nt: TGTGCTAGTGCTCAAGCCGGGACAGGACGTCAAAATGAAAAACTGTTTTTT
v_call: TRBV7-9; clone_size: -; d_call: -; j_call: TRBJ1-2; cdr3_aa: CASSLMSLKSSYGYTF; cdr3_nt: TGTGCCAGCAGCTTAATGTCACTGAAGTCAAGCTATGGCTACACCTTC
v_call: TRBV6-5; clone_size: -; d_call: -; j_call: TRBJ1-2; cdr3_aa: CASSYSVDSNYGYTF; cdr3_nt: TGTGCCAGCAGTTACTCGGTGGACAGTAACTATGGCTACACCTTC
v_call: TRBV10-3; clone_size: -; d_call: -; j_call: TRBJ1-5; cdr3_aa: CAISVGGNQPQHF; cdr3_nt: TGTGCCATCAGTGTTGGGGGAAATCAGCCCCAGCATTTT
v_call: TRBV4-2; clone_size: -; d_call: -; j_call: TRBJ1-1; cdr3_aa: CASSQLGQNSEAFF; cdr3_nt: TGTGCCAGCAGCCAACTGGGGCAGAATAGTGAAGCTTTCTTT
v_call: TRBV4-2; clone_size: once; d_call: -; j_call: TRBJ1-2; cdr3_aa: CASSQASGYTF; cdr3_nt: TGTGCCAGCAGCCAAGCAAGTGGCTACACCTTC
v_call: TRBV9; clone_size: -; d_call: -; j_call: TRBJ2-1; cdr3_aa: CASSVVGAGGNNEQFF; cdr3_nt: TGTGCCAGCAGCGTTGTTGGGGCAGGGGGGAACAATGAGCAGTTCTTC
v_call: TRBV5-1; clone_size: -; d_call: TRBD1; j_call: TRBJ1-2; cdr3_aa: CASSQGAGSGTQGYTF; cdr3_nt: TGCGCCAGCAGCCAGGGGGCAGGGAGTGGCACTCAGGGCTACACCTTC
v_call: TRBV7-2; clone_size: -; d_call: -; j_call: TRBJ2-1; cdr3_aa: CASSLPLPSEQFF; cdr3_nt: TGTGCCAGCAGCTTACCGCTTCCGTCTGAGCAGTTCTTC
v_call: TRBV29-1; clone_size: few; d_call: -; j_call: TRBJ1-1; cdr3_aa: CSATLQGVSEAFF; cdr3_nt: TGCAGCGCTACTCTACAGGGAGTTTCTGAAGCTTTCTTT
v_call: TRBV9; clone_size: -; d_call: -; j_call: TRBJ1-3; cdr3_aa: CASSVVGRDSIRSGNTIYF; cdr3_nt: TGTGCCAGCAGCGTAGTCGGCAGGGATTCTATTCGCTCTGGAAACACCATATATTTT
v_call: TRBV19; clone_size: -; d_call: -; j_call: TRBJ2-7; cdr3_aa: CASSMWGRSYEQYF; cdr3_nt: TGTGCCAGTAGTATGTGGGGGCGATCCTACGAGCAGTACTTC
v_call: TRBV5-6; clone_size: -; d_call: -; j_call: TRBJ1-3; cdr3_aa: CASSFGYSGNTIYF; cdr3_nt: TGTGCCAGCAGCTTTGGCTACTCTGGAAACACCATATATTTT
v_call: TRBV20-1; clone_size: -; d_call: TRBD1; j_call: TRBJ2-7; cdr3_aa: CSARQPGQTTF; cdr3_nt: TGCAGTGCTAGACAACCGGGACAGACGACCTTC
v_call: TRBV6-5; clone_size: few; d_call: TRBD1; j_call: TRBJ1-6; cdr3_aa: CASSPRQGASPLHF; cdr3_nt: TGTGCCAGCAGTCCGAGACAGGGGGCTTCACCCCTCCACTTT
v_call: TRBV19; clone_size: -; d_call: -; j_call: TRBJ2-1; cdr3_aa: CASSTTHGLLGPVEQFF; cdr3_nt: TGTGCCAGTAGTACCACTCATGGGTTACTAGGCCCCGTTGAGCAGTTCTTC
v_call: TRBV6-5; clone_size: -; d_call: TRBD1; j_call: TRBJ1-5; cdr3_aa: CASRPPGQGDQPQHF; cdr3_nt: TGTGCCAGCAGGCCTCCGGGACAGGGGGACCAGCCCCAGCATTTT
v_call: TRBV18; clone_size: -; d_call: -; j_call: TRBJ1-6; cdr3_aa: CASGREINSPLHF; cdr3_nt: TGTGCCAGCGGTAGGGAAATCAATTCACCCCTCCACTTT
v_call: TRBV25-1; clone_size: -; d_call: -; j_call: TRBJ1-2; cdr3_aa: CASSIPGGGYTF; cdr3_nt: TGTGCCAGCTCGATCCCGGGGGGTGGCTACACCTTC
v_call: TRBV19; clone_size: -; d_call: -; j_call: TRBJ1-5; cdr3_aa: CASSMVGGARQPQHF; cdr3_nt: TGTGCCAGTAGTATGGTGGGGGGCGCACGGCAGCCCCAGCATTTT
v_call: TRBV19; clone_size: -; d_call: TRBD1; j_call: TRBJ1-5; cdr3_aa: CASSTTDRGYYQPQHF; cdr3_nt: TGTGCCAGTAGTACCACGGACAGGGGGTACTATCAGCCCCAGCATTTT
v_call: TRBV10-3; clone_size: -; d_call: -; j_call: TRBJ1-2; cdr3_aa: CAISESFQQNYGYTF; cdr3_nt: TGTGCCATCAGTGAGTCGTTTCAGCAGAACTATGGCTACACCTTC
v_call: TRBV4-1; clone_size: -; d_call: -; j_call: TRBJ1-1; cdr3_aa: CASSQKADTEAFF; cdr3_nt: TGCGCCAGCAGCCAAAAAGCGGACACTGAAGCTTTCTTT
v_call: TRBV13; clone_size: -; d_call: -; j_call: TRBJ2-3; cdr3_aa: CASSLRSRSADTQYF; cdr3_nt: TGTGCCAGCAGCCTGAGGAGTCGTAGCGCAGATACGCAGTATTTT
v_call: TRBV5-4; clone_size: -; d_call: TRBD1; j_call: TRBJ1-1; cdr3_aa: CAGKAGGDGYTEAFF; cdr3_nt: TGTGCCGGAAAGGCAGGGGGCGATGGGTACACTGAAGCTTTCTTT
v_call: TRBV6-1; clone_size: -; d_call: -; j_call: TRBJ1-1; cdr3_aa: CASSEEPAALYMNTEAFF; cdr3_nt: TGTGCCAGCAGTGAAGAACCCGCGGCCCTTTACATGAACACTGAAGCTTTCTTT
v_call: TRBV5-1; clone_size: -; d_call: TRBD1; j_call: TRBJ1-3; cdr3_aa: CASSLDPFTGGSDTIYF; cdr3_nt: TGCGCCAGCAGCTTGGATCCGTTCACAGGGGGTTCAGACACCATATATTTT
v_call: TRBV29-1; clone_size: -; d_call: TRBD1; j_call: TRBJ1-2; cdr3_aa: CSVWGGTGIYYGYTF; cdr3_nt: TGCAGCGTATGGGGGGGGACAGGGATATACTATGGCTACACCTTC
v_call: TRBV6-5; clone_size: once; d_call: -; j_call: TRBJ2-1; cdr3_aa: CASSYADPSGDEQFF; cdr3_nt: TGTGCCAGCAGTTACGCGGACCCTTCGGGGGATGAGCAGTTCTTC
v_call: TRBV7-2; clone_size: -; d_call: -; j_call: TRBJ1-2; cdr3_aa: CASSRSREGGYTF; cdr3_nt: TGTGCCAGCAGCCGAAGCAGGGAAGGTGGCTACACCTTC
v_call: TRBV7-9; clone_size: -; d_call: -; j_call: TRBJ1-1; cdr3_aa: CASSFNQGNTEAFF; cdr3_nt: TGTGCCAGCAGCTTTAACCAAGGTAACACTGAAGCTTTCTTT
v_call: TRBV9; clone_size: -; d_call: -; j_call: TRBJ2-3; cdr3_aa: CASSVAPTDTQYF; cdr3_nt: TGTGCCAGCAGCGTAGCTCCCACAGATACGCAGTATTTT
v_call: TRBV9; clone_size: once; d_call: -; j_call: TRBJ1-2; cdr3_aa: CASTAKSNYGYTF; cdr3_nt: TGTGCCAGCACCGCCAAGAGTAACTATGGCTACACCTTC
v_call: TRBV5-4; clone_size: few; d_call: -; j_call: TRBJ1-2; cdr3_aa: CASSIWDRSLGGYTF; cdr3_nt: TGTGCCAGCAGCATATGGGACCGAAGCCTAGGGGGCTACACCTTC
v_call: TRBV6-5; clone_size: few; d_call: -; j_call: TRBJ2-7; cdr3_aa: CASSYSYGNGYEQYF; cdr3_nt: TGTGCCAGCAGTTACTCGTATGGGAACGGCTACGAGCAGTACTTC
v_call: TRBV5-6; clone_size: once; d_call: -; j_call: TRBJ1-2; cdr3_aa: CASSLRGGYTF; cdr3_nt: TGTGCCAGCAGCTTGAGGGGAGGCTACACCTTC
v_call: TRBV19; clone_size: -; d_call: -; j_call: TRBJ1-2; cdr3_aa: CASISGQATAGYTF; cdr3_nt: TGTGCCAGTATTTCGGGGCAGGCCACGGCTGGCTACACCTTC
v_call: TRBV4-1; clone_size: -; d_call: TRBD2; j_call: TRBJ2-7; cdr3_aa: CASSQDRSLAGGDSYEQYF; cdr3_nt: TGCGCCAGCAGCCAAGATCGTAGCCTAGCGGGGGGCGACTCCTACGAGCAGTACTTC
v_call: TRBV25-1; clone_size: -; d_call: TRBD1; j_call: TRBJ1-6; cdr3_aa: CASSGGTGDSPLHF; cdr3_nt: TGTGCCAGCAGTGGGGGGACAGGGGATTCACCCCTCCACTTT
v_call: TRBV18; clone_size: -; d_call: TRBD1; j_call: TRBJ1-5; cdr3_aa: CASSRDSISNQPQHF; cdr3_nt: TGTGCCAGCTCGAGGGACAGTATCAGCAATCAGCCCCAGCATTTT
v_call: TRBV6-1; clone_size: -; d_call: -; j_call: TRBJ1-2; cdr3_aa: CASSEAVGVGYTF; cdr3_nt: TGTGCCAGCAGTGAAGCGGTAGGGGTCGGCTACACCTTC
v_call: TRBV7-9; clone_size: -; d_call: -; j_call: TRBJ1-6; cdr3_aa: CASSLGVGGHAGSPLHF; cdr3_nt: TGTGCCAGCAGCTTAGGGGTTGGGGGCCATGCTGGCTCACCCCTCCACTTT
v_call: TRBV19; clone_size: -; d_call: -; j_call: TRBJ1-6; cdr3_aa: CASSISRQGKPPLHF; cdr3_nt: TGTGCCAGTAGTATATCCAGGCAGGGCAAACCACCCCTCCACTTT
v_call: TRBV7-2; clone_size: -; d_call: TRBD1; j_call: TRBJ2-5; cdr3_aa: CASSLRGRQGETQYF; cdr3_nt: TGTGCCAGCAGCCTAAGAGGGAGACAGGGGGAGACCCAGTACTTC
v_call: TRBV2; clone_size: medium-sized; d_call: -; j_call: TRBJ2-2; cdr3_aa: CASRATVYTGELFF; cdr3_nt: TGTGCCAGCAGGGCGACAGTTTACACCGGGGAGCTGTTTTTT
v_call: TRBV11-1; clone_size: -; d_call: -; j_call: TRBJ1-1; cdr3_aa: CASSSPRRDSLNTEAFF; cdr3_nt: TGTGCCAGCAGCTCCCCCAGGCGAGATTCGCTGAACACTGAAGCTTTCTTT
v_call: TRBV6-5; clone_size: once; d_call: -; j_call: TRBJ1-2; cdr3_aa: CASSYSLGDLIYGYTF; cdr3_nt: TGTGCCAGCAGTTACTCCCTTGGGGATTTGATCTATGGCTACACCTTC